This is a list of T cell receptor beta chains from one sample in a study of beta chain features in type 1 diabetes. The data were produced by immunoSEQ multiplex PCR, yet TCRdb's version contains in-frame clones alone and is incomplete. The sample comprises hundreds of thousands of clones, roughly 15% of which are singletons, and 0.09% to 0.095% rests with the top ten. The material sequenced was naive CD4+ T cells from blood. The source of these receptors is a young man in good health. Both conserved end residues are part of each CDR3. Fields, in order: J gene, V gene, clone size, D gene, CDR3 protein, CDR3 DNA. A D gene is named only where the DNA matches it firmly. Part of the rows lack a size; the others show once, few, many or a class for expanded clones.

TRBJ2-7,TRBV27,.,.,CATIVGPYEQYF,TGTGCCACCATAGTAGGGCCTTACGAGCAGTACTTC
TRBJ2-5,TRBV7-2,.,.,CASSSRDGMQETQYF,TGTGCCAGCAGCTCCCGGGACGGCATGCAAGAGACCCAGTACTTC
TRBJ2-2,TRBV19,few,.,CASSISQILNTGELFF,TGTGCCAGTAGTATTTCACAGATCCTGAACACCGGGGAGCTGTTTTTT
TRBJ2-4,TRBV6-1,.,.,CASRENIQYF,TGTGCCAGCAGGGAAAACATTCAGTACTTC
TRBJ1-1,TRBV5-1,.,TRBD1,CASSWYGTGRNTEAFF,TGCGCCAGCAGCTGGTACGGGACAGGGCGGAACACTGAAGCTTTCTTT
TRBJ2-3,TRBV6-5,few,.,CASSYSIGLSTDTQYF,TGTGCCAGCAGTTACTCGATAGGCTTGAGCACAGATACGCAGTATTTT
TRBJ2-2,TRBV21-1,few,.,CASITSGGTGELFF,TGTGCCAGCATCACTAGCGGGGGGACCGGGGAGCTGTTTTTT
TRBJ2-1,TRBV6-5,.,.,CASRPTRGRYEQFF,TGTGCCAGCAGGCCCACCAGGGGGAGGTATGAGCAGTTCTTC
TRBJ1-2,TRBV19,.,.,CASTTGRSNYGYTF,TGTGCCAGTACCACGGGACGGTCGAACTATGGCTACACCTTC
TRBJ2-7,TRBV9,.,.,CASSVVATSYEQYF,TGTGCCAGCAGCGTAGTAGCCACCTCCTACGAGCAGTACTTC
TRBJ2-3,TRBV5-1,.,TRBD2,CASSPLLAGDTQYF,TGCGCCAGCAGCCCCCTCCTAGCGGGAGATACGCAGTATTTT
TRBJ2-6,TRBV28,.,.,CASSSLQGGSAGANVLTF,TGTGCCAGCAGTTCATTACAGGGAGGTTCCGCTGGGGCCAACGTCCTGACTTTC
TRBJ1-6,TRBV29-1,few,TRBD1,CSVQQGKDSPLHF,TGCAGCGTCCAACAGGGGAAGGATTCACCCCTCCACTTT
TRBJ1-2,TRBV2,.,.,CASTGGGLGDYGYTF,TGTGCCAGCACGGGGGGCGGGTTGGGTGACTATGGCTACACCTTC
TRBJ1-3,TRBV20-1,few,TRBD1,CSARQGLTGGF,TGCAGTGCACGACAGGGCCTAACTGGGGGCTTT
TRBJ1-2,TRBV29-1,few,TRBD1,CSAGQGAIPYF,TGCAGCGCCGGCCAGGGGGCAATCCCGTACTTC
TRBJ2-6,TRBV11-2,.,.,CASSPTSGANVLTF,TGTGCCAGCAGCCCTACGTCTGGGGCCAACGTCCTGACTTTC
TRBJ2-7,TRBV6-6,.,.,CASSPPGFQSSYEQYF,TGTGCCAGCAGTCCCCCAGGGTTCCAAAGCTCCTACGAGCAGTACTTC
TRBJ2-5,TRBV5-1,.,.,CASSLVEETQYF,TGCGCCAGCAGCTTGGTGGAAGAGACCCAGTACTTC
TRBJ2-1,TRBV9,few,TRBD1,CASSVIQGASLDEQFF,TGTGCCAGCAGCGTTATCCAGGGGGCGAGTTTAGATGAGCAGTTCTTC
TRBJ2-1,TRBV6-5,few,TRBD2,CASSYSISGGLGEQFF,TGTGCCAGCAGTTACTCAATCAGCGGGGGCCTAGGTGAGCAGTTCTTC
TRBJ2-7,TRBV6-1,.,.,CAIPNRVRNEQYF,TGTGCCATCCCGAACAGGGTGAGGAACGAGCAGTACTTC
TRBJ2-3,TRBV11-2,.,TRBD1,CASTSIRDSYTDTQYF,TGTGCCAGCACCTCTATCCGGGACAGCTACACAGATACGCAGTATTTT
TRBJ2-3,TRBV9,.,.,CASSVQDTQYF,TGTGCCAGCAGCGTACAGGATACGCAGTATTTT
TRBJ1-5,TRBV7-9,.,.,CASSFSDLGQPQHF,TGTGCCAGCAGCTTTTCGGACTTAGGCCAGCCCCAGCATTTT
TRBJ1-2,TRBV6-5,.,.,CASSLVQSYGYTF,TGTGCCAGCAGCCTCGTACAGAGCTATGGCTACACCTTC
TRBJ1-2,TRBV18,.,.,CASSPLGFEDYGYTF,TGTGCCAGCTCACCATTGGGATTCGAAGACTATGGCTACACCTTC
TRBJ2-7,TRBV28,few,.,CASRVLISSYEQYF,TGTGCCAGCAGGGTTTTAATTAGCTCCTACGAGCAGTACTTC
TRBJ2-7,TRBV9,.,.,CASSSRGTSYEQYF,TGTGCCAGCAGCTCCCGGGGGACCTCCTACGAGCAGTACTTC
TRBJ2-4,TRBV7-2,.,TRBD1,CASSPKSGGRVYF,TGTGCCAGCAGCCCAAAGTCAGGGGGCAGAGTGTACTTC
TRBJ2-5,TRBV7-9,few,TRBD2,CAGGLPVMETQYF,TGTGCCGGGGGACTACCGGTGATGGAGACCCAGTACTTC
TRBJ2-7,TRBV9,.,TRBD1,CASSVGTGGWYEQYF,TGTGCCAGCAGCGTAGGGACAGGGGGCTGGTACGAGCAGTACTTC
TRBJ2-3,TRBV5-1,few,TRBD1,CASSEGQGRTDTQYF,TGCGCCAGCAGCGAGGGACAGGGGCGCACAGATACGCAGTATTTT
TRBJ1-1,TRBV6-1,.,.,CAISESTLSVDSNAFF,TGTGCCATCAGTGAGTCGACATTGTCAGTAGATAGTAATGCTTTCTTT
TRBJ2-3,TRBV11-3,few,TRBD1,CASRPTGTDTQYF,TGTGCCAGCAGGCCGACAGGGACCGATACGCAGTATTTT
TRBJ1-3,TRBV7-6,.,TRBD1,CASSLEGTGGNTIYF,TGTGCCAGCAGCTTAGAGGGGACAGGCGGAAACACCATATATTTT
TRBJ2-4,TRBV7-3,few,.,CASCLSPKNIQYF,TGTGCCTCCTGTCTGAGTCCCAAAAACATTCAGTACTTC
TRBJ2-5,TRBV6-5,.,.,CASSGLGGIQETQYF,TGTGCCAGCAGTGGCCTTGGGGGAATCCAAGAGACCCAGTACTTC
TRBJ1-2,TRBV5-6,.,.,CASGRGSGGSTYGYTF,TGTGCCAGCGGGCGGGGTTCTGGCGGCAGCACCTATGGCTACACCTTC
TRBJ2-4,TRBV27,few,.,CASSLMEERAKNIQYF,TGTGCCAGCAGTTTAATGGAGGAAAGAGCCAAAAACATTCAGTACTTC
TRBJ1-1,TRBV4-3,.,.,CASSQTRNSNTEAFF,TGCGCCAGCAGCCAAACGAGGAATTCGAACACTGAAGCTTTCTTT
TRBJ2-6,TRBV5-1,few,.,CASTKGTGANVLTF,TGCGCCAGTACCAAGGGGACAGGGGCCAACGTCCTGACTTTC
TRBJ1-1,TRBV20-1,.,.,CSAPEWGPAFF,TGCAGTGCCCCCGAATGGGGGCCTGCTTTCTTT
TRBJ2-3,TRBV11-3,.,.,CASSLGATSTDTQYF,TGTGCCAGCAGCTTAGGAGCCACCAGCACAGATACGCAGTATTTT
TRBJ2-3,TRBV5-1,few,.,CASSLGGGSTDTQYF,TGCGCCAGCAGCTTGGGAGGCGGAAGCACAGATACGCAGTATTTT
TRBJ1-1,TRBV7-9,.,.,CASSRQYTEAFF,TGTGCCAGCAGCCGACAGTACACTGAAGCTTTCTTT
TRBJ1-6,TRBV6-1,few,.,CASQPPGATSSPLHF,TGTGCCAGCCAACCCCCGGGGGCGACTTCTTCACCCCTCCACTTT